A single sample is the source of the 16 T cell receptor beta chains below, sequenced in a study of regulatory T cells in long-lasting Graves disease. According to the study, TCR beta libraries were built with iRepertoire HTBI primers and CDR3-region Arm-PCR. MiXCR, run by TCRdb on the multiplex PCR reads, gives a single entry per CDR3 protein. The profile shows some 370,000 distinct CDR3 sequences, under 25% of them singletons. Time point denoted: persistent/refractory GD, antithyroid drugs over 5 years with positive TRAb. RNA from PBMCs was the source of the TCR library. The starting material was peripheral blood mononuclear cells (PBMCs), obtained when the disease was refractory, from a patient treated with antithyroid drugs. Receptors were obtained from a female donor with Graves disease.

This clonotype was seen a few times. A far larger clone is only one base removed, so a read error is likely. The chain has TRBV28 and TRBJ2-7; unclear D gene. V was trimmed by 7 bases and J by 12 bases, leaving 28 bases between them. Germline CDR1 reads MDHEN; CDR2 reads SYDVKM. The CDR3 is 15 residues long. The CDR3 reads CASTQTGRIQETRYF. CDR3 coding DNA: TGTGCCAGCACCCAAACCGGACGGATTCAAGAGACCCGGTACTTC. The entire variable domain, with the rest obtained from reference TRBV28 and TRBJ2-7, is as follows: DVKVTQSSRYLVKRTGEKVFLECVQDMDHENMFWYRQDPGLGLRLIYFSYDVKMKEKGDIPEGYSVSREKKERFSLILESASTNQTSMYLCASTQTGRIQETRYFGPGTRLTVT.

This chain uses TRBV20-1 with TRBJ2-7; no definite D call. The CDR3 extends over 12 amino acids. Trimming left V 4 bases short and J 4 bases short, with 11 bases between. In germline, CDR1 is DFQATT, CDR2 SNEGSKA (reference sequence). The CDR3 sequence is CSAMDLTYEQYF. The CDR3 region has the DNA TGCAGTGCTATGGACCTCACATACGAGCAGTACTTC.

Many counts were recorded for this clonotype. The chain employs TRBV28 and TRBJ1-6, with D tentatively TRBD1 (5 bases). The CDR3 is 16 residues long. Germline CDR1 is MDHEN and CDR2 is SYDVKM. Trimming removed 6 bases at V and 6 bases at J, with 18 bases between. Here the CDR3 DNA reads TGTGCCAGCAGCAAAGGGGTAGAATACTTTAATTCACCCCTCCACTTT. Protein sequence: CASSKGVEYFNSPLHF.

This clonotype was observed a single time. The V call is TRBV12-3 or TRBV12-4, the J call TRBJ1-6; D is unresolved. V dropped 3 bases and J dropped 5 bases, with 5 bases sitting between them. The CDR3 is 13 residues long. The CDR3, as DNA: TGTGCCAGCAGTTTTTCAGATAATTCACCCCTCCACTTT. Its translation: CASSFSDNSPLHF.

V usage is TRBV12-3 or TRBV12-4 and J usage is TRBJ1-5, with 7 bases matching TRBD1. V was clipped by 8 bases and J by 4 bases; unmatched bases: 5. This CDR3 is built from 13 residues. The CDR3 is CASQGRGNQPQHF. Written as DNA, the CDR3 is TGTGCCAGCCAGGGCAGGGGGAATCAGCCCCAGCATTTT.

This clonotype turned up a few times. V is TRBV7-2 and J is TRBJ2-7, with D possibly TRBD1 on 5 matching bases. This CDR3 is built from 14 residues. Deletions cut 2 bases from V and 6 bases from J, with 14 bases between. Germline V gene lookup returns CDR1 SGHTA and CDR2 FQGNSA. In DNA, the CDR3 is TGTGCCAGCAGCTTACTTCAGGGAATAGGCGAGCAGTACTTC. The encoded protein is CASSLLQGIGEQYF.

This clonotype has a single count. V and J are TRBV12-3 or TRBV12-4 and TRBJ1-1; 7 positions agree with TRBD1. This CDR3 region has 16 residues. After removal of 6 bases from V and 1 base from J, the junction contained 11 bases not matched to a gene. CDR3: CASRRGTGTENTEAFF. The CDR3 nucleotides read TGTGCCAGCAGACGAGGGACCGGGACAGAGAACACTGAAGCTTTCTTT.

This clonotype showed up just a few times. The chain recombines TRBV5-1 with TRBJ2-7, with TRBD2 matching 7 bases. CDR3 length: 14 amino acids. Germline V gene lookup returns CDR1 SGHRS and CDR2 YFSETQ. Trimming removed 4 bases from V and 3 bases from J; junction bases left unmatched: 7. In DNA form, the CDR3 reads TGCGCCAGCAGCATGGGGGGGATGATCTACGAGCAGTACTTC. Translating it yields CASSMGGMIYEQYF.

The chain combines TRBV11-1 with TRBJ2-1, with TRBD1 matching over 7 bases. V was pared by 3 bases and J by 4 bases, with 18 bases of the junction left unmatched. Per germline, CDR1 SGHAT and CDR2 FQDESV (reference sequence). The CDR3 totals 19 residues. CDR3 in amino acids: CASSFLTGLFERVYNEQFF. The CDR3 DNA is TGTGCCAGCAGCTTTCTGACAGGGTTGTTTGAAAGGGTATACAATGAGCAGTTCTTC.

The genes are TRBV10-3 and TRBJ2-7; perhaps D is TRBD1 or TRBD2 (5 bases each). This CDR3 is 12 amino acids long. Germline assignment: CDR1 ENHRY and CDR2 SYGVKD. Trimming stripped 4 bases from V and 2 bases from J, with 6 bases between. The CDR3, as DNA: TGTGCCATCAGTGGGGGGACCTACGAGCAGTACTTC. It codes for CAISGGTYEQYF.

The J gene is TRBJ2-7, the V gene TRBV7-2; 7 bases align to TRBD1. Germline V lookup: CDR1 SGHTA, CDR2 FQGNSA. V shed 0 bases, J shed 4 bases, and the junction held 3 bases outside the gene matches. This CDR3 is built from 14 residues. CDR3: CASSLAGTDYEQYF. In DNA form, the CDR3 reads TGTGCCAGCAGCTTAGCAGGGACAGATTACGAGCAGTACTTC.

There are many counts of this clonotype. The chain carries TRBV28 and TRBJ2-5, with 10 nucleotides matching TRBD2. J gave up 5 bases and V 3 bases, and 18 bases lay outside the gene matches. The length of the CDR3 is 19 residues. Germline assignment: CDR1 MDHEN and CDR2 SYDVKM. CDR3 amino acids: CASSFGPMKREGRWETQYF. The DNA for the CDR3 is TGTGCCAGCAGTTTCGGGCCGATGAAGCGGGAGGGCCGGTGGGAGACCCAGTACTTC.

There are many counts of this clonotype. CDR3 coding DNA: TGTGCCAGCAGCTTGGACAGTAACACTGAAGCTTTCTTT. The encoded protein is CASSLDSNTEAFF. The chain joins TRBV11-2 to TRBJ1-1, with D possibly TRBD1 on 6 matching bases. The CDR3 spans 13 residues. Germline V lookup: CDR1 SGHAT, CDR2 FQNNGV. Trimming stripped 3 bases from V and 2 bases from J, with 7 bases between.

This clonotype was observed a few times. This chain joins TRBV5-1 and TRBJ1-4; 7 positions match TRBD1. Germline CDR1 SGHRS, CDR2 YFSETQ. The CDR3 has 14 amino acids. J gave up 5 bases and V 4 bases, and 5 bases lay outside the gene matches. The CDR3 region has the DNA TGCGCCAGCAGCAAGGGACAGTTCAATGAAAAACTGTTTTTT. It yields the protein CASSKGQFNEKLFF.

The chain links TRBV24-1 to TRBJ2-2; no reliable D call. The CDR3 is made up of 12 amino acids. Per germline, CDR1 KGHDR and CDR2 SFDVKD. V dropped 9 bases and J dropped 4 bases, with 8 bases sitting between them. The CDR3 loop reads CATGSGTGELFF. CDR3 DNA: TGTGCCACCGGCTCTGGCACCGGGGAGCTGTTTTTT.

The gene calls are TRBV12-3 or TRBV12-4 and TRBJ2-1; no clear D gene. The V gene lost 10 bases and the J gene lost 2 bases, with 12 bases spanning the gap. The CDR3 covers 13 residues. CDR3 nucleotides: TGTGCCACTACCTGGGCCCCCTACAATGAGCAGTTCTTC. Encoded protein: CATTWAPYNEQFF.